This passage covers 24 T cell receptor beta chains from one sample sequenced in a study of cytomegalovirus exposure and HLA in healthy donors. The PCR used 60 Vbeta and 13 Jbeta primers. Here immunoSEQ multiplex PCR was the method, and the copy in TCRdb shows in-frame clones only, minus some. The table records some 170,000 clones, about 80% of them present only once. Input material: PBMCs. The receptors shown here come from a woman aged 45-65 years in good health and CMV-seronegative.

The chain links TRBV29-1 to TRBJ2-7; 8 nucleotides agree with TRBD1. The CDR3 spans 15 residues. Germline loops: CDR1 SQVTM, CDR2 ANQGSEA. V dropped 6 bases and J dropped 7; count of bases not matched to a gene: 17. DNA of the CDR3: TGCAGCGTGAGGGGCTCGGGACAGGTCTCGTGGGAGCAGTACTTC. Protein: CSVRGSGQVSWEQYF.

The CDR3 coding sequence is TGCGCCAGCAGTCCCGGAGGACAGGCCTACAAGCAGTTCTTC. This encodes CASSPGGQAYKQFF. This chain joins TRBV5-1 and TRBJ2-1; TRBD1 matches 7 bases. V lost 5 bases to trimming and J lost 11 bases; unmatched junction nucleotides: 13. The CDR3 length is 14 residues. Germline V CDR1 and CDR2: SGHRS, YFSETQ.

This chain connects TRBV5-1 to TRBJ2-1; 12 bases are a match to TRBD2. The CDR3 covers 16 residues. Germline CDR1 SGHRS, CDR2 YFSETQ. V was pared by 5 bases and J by 4 bases, with 7 bases of the junction left unmatched. CDR3 residues: CASSIGLAGIYNEQFF. CDR3 bases: TGCGCCAGCAGTATCGGACTAGCGGGGATTTACAATGAGCAGTTCTTC.

CDR3 sequence reads: CASSPGDRPTEAFF. In DNA form, the CDR3 reads TGTGCCAGCAGCCCAGGGGACAGGCCCACTGAAGCTTTCTTT. The rearrangement links TRBV5-6 to TRBJ1-1, with 8 bases lining up with TRBD1. CDR1 is SGHDT and CDR2 is YYEEEE in the germline V gene. The ends lost 4 bases at V and 4 bases at J; junction bases unmatched: 6. The CDR3 extends over 14 amino acids.

V is TRBV4-2 and J is TRBJ2-7; 8 positions match TRBD1. The germline V gene encodes CDR1 LGHNA and CDR2 YNFKEQ. V trimming: 8 bases; J trimming: 6 bases; junction bases outside the gene matches: 9. The CDR3 loop spans 13 amino acids. Here the CDR3 reads CASGAGQVTEQYF. CDR3 nucleotide sequence: TGTGCCAGCGGGGCGGGACAGGTCACCGAGCAGTACTTC.

This chain connects TRBV7-2 to TRBJ1-2, with 7 nucleotides matching TRBD1. The CDR3 contains 14 residues. In germline, CDR1 is SGHTA, CDR2 FQGNSA. V shed 7 bases, J shed 2 bases, and the junction held 7 bases outside the gene matches. The CDR3 loop reads CASTLRGQNYGYTF. In DNA, the CDR3 is TGTGCCAGCACCCTGAGGGGACAGAACTATGGCTACACCTTC.

V gene TRBV5-4 combines with J gene TRBJ2-1, with 11 bases matching TRBD2. The germline CDR1 and CDR2 sequences are SGHNT and YYREEE (reference sequence). Losses at the gene ends were 4 bases for V and 7 bases for J; bases not matched to a gene: 7. The CDR3 contains 15 residues. CDR3 amino acids: CASSKPSSGGNEQFF. The CDR3 DNA is TGTGCCAGCAGCAAACCCTCTAGCGGGGGGAATGAGCAGTTCTTC.

V is TRBV21-1 and J is TRBJ1-1. TRBV21-1 is designated a pseudogene. The CDR3 totals 14 residues. The chain's CDR3 is CASSLARERTEAFF. The DNA for the CDR3 is TGTGCCAGCAGCCTCGCCCGCGAACGGACTGAAGCTTTCTTT.

The chain recombines TRBV27 with TRBJ1-2; 7 bases match TRBD1. Germline CDR1 is MNHEY and CDR2 is SMNVEV (reference sequence). Trimming took 6 bases from V and 1 from J; bases not matched to a gene: 5. CDR3 length: 14 residues. CDR3 sequence: CASRDREYNYGYTF. The CDR3 DNA sequence: TGTGCCAGCAGAGACAGGGAGTATAACTATGGCTACACCTTC.

The chain recombines TRBV7-6 with TRBJ2-7; the match to TRBD2 covers 13 bases. V lost 5 bases, J lost 7 bases, and 17 bases stayed unmatched. Germline assignment: CDR1 SGHVS and CDR2 FNYEAQ. This CDR3 comprises 18 residues. The CDR3 sequence: CASSHSPGLAGPLAEQYF. CDR3 DNA sequence: TGTGCCAGCAGCCACTCACCGGGACTAGCGGGACCACTTGCTGAGCAGTACTTC.

The chain recombines TRBV10-1 with TRBJ2-7, with 8 bases identical to TRBD1. This CDR3 comprises 15 residues. Germline CDR1 is WNHNN and CDR2 is SYGVQD (reference sequence). Trimming at V came to 0 bases and at J to 5 bases, leaving 6 bases not matched to a gene. CDR3 loop: CASSESKQGVHEQYF. The CDR3 bases are TGCGCCAGCAGTGAGTCGAAACAGGGGGTCCACGAGCAGTACTTC.

The chain carries TRBV28 and TRBJ1-2; the match to TRBD1 covers 7 bases. The germline CDR1 and CDR2 sequences are MDHEN and SYDVKM. CDR3 length equals 13 residues. V lost 8 bases and J lost 8; bases outside the gene matches: 11. As DNA, the CDR3 is TGTGCCAGCTTACCCTGGGGGACAGCGGGCTACACCTTC. The encoded protein is CASLPWGTAGYTF.

The chain combines TRBV2 with TRBJ2-2; 8 bases fit TRBD2. Unmatched junction bases numbered 8, after V lost 7 bases and J lost 4 bases. The CDR3 runs to 15 residues. CDR1 is SNHLY, CDR2 FYNNEI, per germline. This CDR3 is CASTARGALTGELFF. CDR3 bases: TGTGCCAGCACTGCGCGGGGGGCCCTCACCGGGGAGCTGTTTTTT.

V is TRBV29-1 and J is TRBJ1-1; 7 bases are shared with TRBD1. The junction had 3 bases not matched to a gene; V was cut back by 5 bases and J by 0 bases. The CDR3 extends over 13 amino acids. The germline CDR1 and CDR2 sequences are SQVTM and ANQGSEA. The CDR3 loop is CSVQGVLNTEAFF. In nucleotides, the CDR3 is TGCAGCGTTCAGGGGGTATTGAACACTGAAGCTTTCTTT.

The chain is built from TRBV19 and TRBJ1-3; D is ambiguous. Germline V lookup: CDR1 LNHDA, CDR2 SQIVND (reference sequence). The V and J ends lost 1 base and 2 bases respectively, with 6 bases between them. CDR3 length: 14 amino acids. CDR3 sequence (DNA): TGTGCCAGTAGTATAGGCCGGGCTGGAAACACCATATATTTT. This codes for CASSIGRAGNTIYF.

The chain links TRBV7-8 to TRBJ2-6; TRBD1 matches 9 bases. Unmatched junction bases numbered 5, after V lost 5 bases and J lost 3 bases. CDR3 length: 16 amino acids. The germline gives CDR1 SGHVS, CDR2 FQNEAQ. This chain's CDR3 is CASSIGTGYGANVLTF. DNA for the CDR3: TGTGCCAGCAGCATTGGGACAGGGTATGGGGCCAACGTCCTGACTTTC.

This rearrangement joins TRBV4-2 to TRBJ1-6, with TRBD1 matching 7 bases. Germline lookup yields CDR1 LGHNA and CDR2 YNFKEQ. The J segment lost 7 bases and the V segment lost 7 bases, leaving 10 bases of the junction unmatched. The CDR3 runs 15 residues. CDR3 protein: CASNLPGQTNSPLHF. DNA for the CDR3: TGTGCCAGCAACCTCCCGGGACAGACAAATTCACCCCTCCACTTT.

The J gene is TRBJ1-2, the V gene TRBV5-6, with 9 bases lining up with TRBD1. The CDR3 totals 16 residues. Per the germline V gene, CDR1 is SGHDT and CDR2 is YYEEEE. Unmatched junction bases numbered 11, after V lost 4 bases and J lost 4 bases. The CDR3: CASSLPDRGASYGYTF. In DNA, the CDR3 is TGTGCCAGCAGCCTTCCGGACAGGGGCGCCTCCTATGGCTACACCTTC.

As concerns this clone: Additional DNA sequences in this sample encode the identical CDR3. The chain carries TRBV6-5 and TRBJ1-3; D gene uncertain. The CDR3 covers 15 residues. Germline values: CDR1 MNHEY, CDR2 SVGAGI. Trimming left V 6 bases short and J 0 bases short, with 12 bases between. CDR3 residues: CASSFRRASGNTIYF. The DNA for the CDR3 is TGTGCCAGCAGCTTCCGGCGGGCCTCTGGAAACACCATATATTTT.

The chain uses TRBV18 and TRBJ2-7; D gene ambiguous. Germline assignment: CDR1 KGHSH and CDR2 LQKENI. The CDR3 is made up of 14 amino acids. V was trimmed by 1 base and J by 3 bases, leaving 10 bases between them. CDR3: CASSPRQRFYEQYF. The CDR3 DNA is TGTGCCAGCTCACCACGACAACGATTCTACGAGCAGTACTTC.

J is TRBJ2-5 and V is TRBV6-5; D is perhaps TRBD2 (6 bases). The V end lost 6 bases, the J end lost 2 bases, and 10 bases lay between the germline ends. Germline lookup yields CDR1 MNHEY and CDR2 SVGAGI. The CDR3 length is 13 residues. The CDR3 DNA follows: TGTGCCAGCAGCAGGGACTGGCAAGAGACCCAGTACTTC. This sequence encodes CASSRDWQETQYF.

The V and J genes are TRBV6-6 and TRBJ2-3; possible D gene TRBD2, 5 bases. The CDR3 runs 16 residues. Germline lookup yields CDR1 MNHNY and CDR2 SVGAGI (reference sequence). With 6 bases removed from V and 2 bases from J, the gap between germline ends came to 18 bases. As DNA, the CDR3 is TGTGCCAGCAGGGGTGCAGTGCGAGGGATCACAGATACGCAGTATTTT. Amino acids: CASRGAVRGITDTQYF.

The chain recombines TRBV5-1 with TRBJ2-1; 7 nucleotides match TRBD2. J lost 8 bases, V lost 0 bases, and 8 bases had no gene match. From germline, CDR1 is SGHRS and CDR2 YFSETQ. The CDR3 has 15 amino acids. The CDR3 coding sequence is TGCGCCAGCAGCTTGGGAGATGGGGGGGTACATGAGCAGTTCTTC. It is translated as CASSLGDGGVHEQFF.

CDR3 protein: CASSIQRGGETQYF. In DNA form, the CDR3 reads TGTGCCAGTAGTATTCAGCGGGGGGGTGAGACCCAGTACTTC. The chain recombines TRBV19 with TRBJ2-5; 10 nucleotides align to TRBD2. In germline, CDR1 is LNHDA, CDR2 SQIVND (reference sequence). After removal of 3 bases from V and 5 bases from J, the junction contained 3 bases not matched to a gene. The CDR3 totals 14 residues.